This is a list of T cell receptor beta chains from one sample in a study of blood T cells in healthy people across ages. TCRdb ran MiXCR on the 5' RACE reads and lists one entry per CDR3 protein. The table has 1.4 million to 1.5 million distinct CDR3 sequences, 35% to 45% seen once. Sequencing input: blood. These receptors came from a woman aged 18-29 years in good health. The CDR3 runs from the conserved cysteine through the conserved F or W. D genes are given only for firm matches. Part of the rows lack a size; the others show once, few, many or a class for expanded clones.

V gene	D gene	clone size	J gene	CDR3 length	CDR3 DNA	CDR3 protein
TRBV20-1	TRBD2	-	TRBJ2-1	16	TGCAGTGCTAGAGCCCGGACTAGCGGGAGAGGAATTGAGCAGTTCTTC	CSARARTSGRGIEQFF
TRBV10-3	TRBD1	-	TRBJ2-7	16	TGTGCCATCAGTGAGCCAGGACAGGGGATGACCTACGAGCAGTACTTC	CAISEPGQGMTYEQYF
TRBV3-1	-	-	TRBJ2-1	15	TGTGCCAGCAGCCCAACCGGACTCTGTGGTAATGAGCAGTTCTTC	CASSPTGLCGNEQFF
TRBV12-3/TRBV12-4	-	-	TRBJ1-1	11	TGTGCCAGCAGTCCTCGGGGGGGAGCTTTCTTT	CASSPRGGAFF
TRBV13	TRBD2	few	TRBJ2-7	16	TGTGCCAGCAGCTCCCCGACTAGCGGGGGCCTCTACGAGCAGTACTTC	CASSSPTSGGLYEQYF
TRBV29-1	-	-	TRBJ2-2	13	TGCAGCGTTGCTGGACAGAACACCGGGGAGCTGTTTTTT	CSVAGQNTGELFF
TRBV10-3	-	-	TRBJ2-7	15	TGTGCCATCAGTGAGTCGGCAGGGTTCTGGTACGAGCAGTACTTC	CAISESAGFWYEQYF
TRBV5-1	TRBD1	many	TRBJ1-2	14	TGCGCCAGCAGCTTGGACGGACAGGGCTATGGCTACACCTTC	CASSLDGQGYGYTF
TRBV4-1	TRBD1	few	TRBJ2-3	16	TGCGCCAGCGGCCTCAGACGACAGGGTGGCACAGATACGCAGTATTTT	CASGLRRQGGTDTQYF
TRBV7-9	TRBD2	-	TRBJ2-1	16	TGTGCCAGCAGCTCTGGACTAGCGGGGGGTAAAAGGAAGCAGTTCTTC	CASSSGLAGGKRKQFF
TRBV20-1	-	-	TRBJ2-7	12	TGCAGTCCGCGGGGTTACCCCTACGAGCAGTACTTC	CSPRGYPYEQYF
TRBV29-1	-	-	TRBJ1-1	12	TGCAGCGTTGATCGTATGAACACTGAAGCTTTCTTT	CSVDRMNTEAFF
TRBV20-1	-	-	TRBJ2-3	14	TGCAGTGCTAGCGGGGGGCCCCCGGGGGATACGCAGTATTTT	CSASGGPPGDTQYF
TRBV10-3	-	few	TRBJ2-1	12	TGTGCCATCAGTGAATTGGGCTTTGAGCAGTTCTTC	CAISELGFEQFF
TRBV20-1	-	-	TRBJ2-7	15	TGCAGTGCTCCCCCCGACAGTTTGAGCTCCTACGAGCAGTACTTC	CSAPPDSLSSYEQYF
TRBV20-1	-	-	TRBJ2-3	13	TGCAGTGCTAGATGGGCGGCCGGGGATACGCAGTATTTT	CSARWAAGDTQYF
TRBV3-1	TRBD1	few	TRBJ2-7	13	TGTGCCAGCAGCCGGGGCAGGGGGAATGAGCAGTACTTC	CASSRGRGNEQYF
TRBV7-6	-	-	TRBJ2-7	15	TGTGCCAGCAGCCAAGGGGACGGAAGTACCTACGAGCAGTACTTC	CASSQGDGSTYEQYF
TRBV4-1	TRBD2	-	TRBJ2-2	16	TGCGCCAGCAGCCAAGAAGCCAGCGGGGTTACCGGGGAGCTGTTTTTT	CASSQEASGVTGELFF
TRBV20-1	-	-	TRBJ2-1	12	TGCAGTGCTGATCTAGACTACAATGAGCAGTTCTTC	CSADLDYNEQFF
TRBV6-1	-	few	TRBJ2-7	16	TGTGCCATCACCTATCTTCCGGGCAGGGTATTGGACGAGCAGTACTTC	CAITYLPGRVLDEQYF
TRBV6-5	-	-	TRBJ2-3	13	TGTGCCAGCAGTAAAACTAGCACAGATACGCAGTATTTT	CASSKTSTDTQYF
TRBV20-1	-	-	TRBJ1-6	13	TGCAGTGCTCAAGACCCCTATAATTCACCCCTCCACTTT	CSAQDPYNSPLHF
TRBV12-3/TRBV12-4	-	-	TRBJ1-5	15	TGTGCCAGCAGTAAAGACAGGTTGAGCAATCAGCCCCAGCATTTT	CASSKDRLSNQPQHF
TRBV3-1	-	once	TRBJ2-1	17	TGTGCCAGCAGCCAAGATCGAAGACAGTCATCCTACAATGAGCAGTTCTTC	CASSQDRRQSSYNEQFF
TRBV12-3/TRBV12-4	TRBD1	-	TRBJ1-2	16	TGTGCCAGCAGTTCCCAACCGGGACAGGGAAACTATGGCTACACCTTC	CASSSQPGQGNYGYTF
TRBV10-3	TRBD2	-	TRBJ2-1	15	TGTGCCATCAGCGGGACTAGCGGGGGTTACAATGAGCAGTTCTTC	CAISGTSGGYNEQFF
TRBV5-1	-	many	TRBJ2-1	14	TGCGCCAGCAGCATAGGACAGTCCTACAATGAGCAGTTCTTC	CASSIGQSYNEQFF
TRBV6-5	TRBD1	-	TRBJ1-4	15	TGTGCCAGCAGGGGGGGAAGGACAGGGAATGAAAAACTGTTTTTT	CASRGGRTGNEKLFF
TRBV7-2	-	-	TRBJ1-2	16	TGTGCCAGCAGCTTAGAGTACAGGGTAATCAACTATGGCTACACCTTC	CASSLEYRVINYGYTF
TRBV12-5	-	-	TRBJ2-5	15	TGTCCTAGTGGGGATTGGACAGACGGAAAAGAGACCCAGTACTTC	CPSGDWTDGKETQYF
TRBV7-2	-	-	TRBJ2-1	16	TGTGCCAGCAGCTTAGCGATGGGGAGACCGTACAATGAGCAGTTCTTC	CASSLAMGRPYNEQFF
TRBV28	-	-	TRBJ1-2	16	TGTGCCAGCAGTTTAGTTGGGACCCGTGCTAACTATGGCTACACCTTC	CASSLVGTRANYGYTF
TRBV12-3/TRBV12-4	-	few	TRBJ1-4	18	TGTGCCAGCAGTTTTGTTATGGAGGGGGAGGCAACTAATGAAAAACTGTTTTTT	CASSFVMEGEATNEKLFF
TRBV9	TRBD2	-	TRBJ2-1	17	TGTGCCAGCAGCGATCCTCGGGAACTAGCGGCCTACAATGAGCAGTTCTTC	CASSDPRELAAYNEQFF
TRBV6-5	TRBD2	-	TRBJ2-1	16	TGTGCCAGCAAACGACTAGCGGGGGGGCCCTACAATGAGCAGTTCTTC	CASKRLAGGPYNEQFF
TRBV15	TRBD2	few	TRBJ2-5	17	TGTGCCACCAGCAGAAAATACCCAGCGGGAGACCAGTGGGAGCAGTACTTC	CATSRKYPAGDQWEQYF
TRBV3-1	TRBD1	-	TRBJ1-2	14	TGTGCCAGCAGCCACGGACAGGGACGAAATGGCTACACCTTC	CASSHGQGRNGYTF
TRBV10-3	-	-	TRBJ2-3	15	TGTGCCATCAGTGAGTCAGGCAGGGGCACAGATACGCAGTATTTT	CAISESGRGTDTQYF
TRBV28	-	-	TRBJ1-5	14	TGTGCCAGCAGCATGGGGGACCTCACTCAGCCCCAGCATTTT	CASSMGDLTQPQHF
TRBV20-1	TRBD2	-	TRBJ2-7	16	TGCAGTGCTAGAGGTAGCGGGAGTTCTGCCTACACTGAGCAGTACTTC	CSARGSGSSAYTEQYF
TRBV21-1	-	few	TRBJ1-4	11	TGTGCCAGCAATAACAGGGGCAAACTGTTTTTT	CASNNRGKLFF
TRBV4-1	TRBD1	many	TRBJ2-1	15	TGCGCCAGCAGCCATAGGGGGCTCGAGAACAATGAGCAGTTCTTC	CASSHRGLENNEQFF
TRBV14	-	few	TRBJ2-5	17	TGTGCCAGCAGCCAAGATCGAGGGCCGAACGCCCAAGAGACCCAGTACTTC	CASSQDRGPNAQETQYF
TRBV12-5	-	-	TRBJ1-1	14	TGTGCTAGTGGCCTCGGAGGGATGAACACTGAAGCTTTCTTT	CASGLGGMNTEAFF
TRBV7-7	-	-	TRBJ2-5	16	TGTGCTAGCAGCCCCCCCGGGACAACAAAGCGAGAGACCCAGTACTTC	CASSPPGTTKRETQYF
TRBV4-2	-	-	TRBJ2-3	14	TGTGCCAGCAGCCAAGCGGCCCTCACAGATACGCAGTATTTT	CASSQAALTDTQYF